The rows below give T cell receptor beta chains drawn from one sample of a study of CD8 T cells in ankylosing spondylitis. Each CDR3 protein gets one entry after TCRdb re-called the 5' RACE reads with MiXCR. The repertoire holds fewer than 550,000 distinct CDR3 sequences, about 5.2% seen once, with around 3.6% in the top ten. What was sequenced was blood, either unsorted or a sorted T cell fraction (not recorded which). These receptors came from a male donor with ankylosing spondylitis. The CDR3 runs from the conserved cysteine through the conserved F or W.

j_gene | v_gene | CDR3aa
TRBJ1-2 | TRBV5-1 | CASSLRQGESYGYTF
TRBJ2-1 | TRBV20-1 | CCARDRGSGSRYNEQFF
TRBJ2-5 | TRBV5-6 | CASSLRGAEGTQYF
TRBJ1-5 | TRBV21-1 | CASILGDSNQPQHF
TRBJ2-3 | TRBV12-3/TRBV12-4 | CASSLNSLAGADTQYF
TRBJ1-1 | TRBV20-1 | CSASPAGGFAEAFF
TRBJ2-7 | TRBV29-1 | CSVLSDRGYEQYF
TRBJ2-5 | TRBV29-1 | CSARPGEETQYF
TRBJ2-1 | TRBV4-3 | CASSQDGLDWDEQFF
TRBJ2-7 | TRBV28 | CASRIPGGRGEQYF
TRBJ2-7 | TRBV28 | CASSSLLGQYF
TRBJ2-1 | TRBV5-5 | CASSPVRSSYNEQFF
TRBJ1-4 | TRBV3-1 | CASSLNSATNEKLFF
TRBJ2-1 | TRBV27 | CASRTGLSLYNEQFF
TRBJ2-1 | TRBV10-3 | CAINRGASGENEQFF
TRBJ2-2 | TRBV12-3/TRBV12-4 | CASSSQQGRDGELFF